This T cell receptor beta chain was sequenced during a study of blood T cell repertoires in COVID-19 (TCRdb year 2020). A note on the overall study: Collaborator samples came from the United States, Italy and Spain and covered acute and convalescent phases of COVID-19. Where HLA class I and class II types were available, the types were taken from metadata supplied by the sample provider, not from assay-based typing. Nearly every sample came with metadata listing a de-identified subject ID, COVID-19 status, age in years and sex. The dataset comprised deeply sampled blood TCRbeta repertoires from subjects exposed to, actively infected with, or recovered from COVID-19. The repertoires were made available in a free public database intended to serve as a resource for research on the immune response to SARS-CoV-2. The samples were drawn from two sources: the first 160 participants of the ongoing ImmuneRACE study, and fewer than 1,500 subjects contributed by 6 global collaborators. The material from the prospective study consisted of cDNA or gDNA derived from T cells, B-cell-depleted T cells, or PBMCs. Study-wide conclusions, independent of this receptor: Clinical and demographic metadata were provided uncurated, with the amount varying by source and participant.

Collaborating institutions collected whole blood in K2EDTA tubes following their own protocols. For TCRbeta analysis, collaborator samples were shipped as frozen whole blood, as isolated PBMCs, or as DNA extracted from either sample type. TCRbeta CDR3 regions were amplified from genomic DNA using the immunoSEQ Assay, a bias-controlled multiplex PCR. Regarding the original processing steps: The number of nucleated cells in each sample was estimated from the amplification of reference gene primers within the assay. Sequence reads were collapsed and filtered to measure the absolute abundance of every unique TCRbeta CDR3 rearrangement. For each sample, productive Simpson clonality was calculated as the square root of Simpson's diversity index over productive rearrangements. TCRdb retrieved this table from immuneACCESS and kept in-frame rearrangements only. Not all clones are present; in checked studies, unresolved V genes account for under half, and no reason is known for the remainder. V and J calls and clone size come straight from that table; D and trimming were deduced from the DNA. The sample includes fewer than 85,000 clones, with more than 80% observed a single time. The ten most abundant clones make up over 4.5% of the sample.

This clone was seen only a few times. The target of this receptor is not known. Per-nucleotide qualities are absent, and no much larger clonotype sits a single base away. V was cut back by 0 bases and J by 13 bases, leaving a gap of 7 bases between them. Taken from cysteine to phenylalanine, the CDR3 has 12 residues. Only the CDR3 DNA is retained, 36 bases long and in frame from the first base. CDR1 and CDR2, looked up from the germline V gene, are SGHTA and FQGTGA. Recombination linked TRBV7-3 to TRBJ1-6; a tentative D match to TRBD1 spans 5 bases. What was sequenced was peripheral blood. This receptor was identified in a man aged 80 or over with acute or convalescent COVID-19. In nucleotide form, the sequence is TGTGCCAGCAGCTTAACGGGGGGGCCCCTCCACTTT. The resulting protein is CASSLTGGPLHF.